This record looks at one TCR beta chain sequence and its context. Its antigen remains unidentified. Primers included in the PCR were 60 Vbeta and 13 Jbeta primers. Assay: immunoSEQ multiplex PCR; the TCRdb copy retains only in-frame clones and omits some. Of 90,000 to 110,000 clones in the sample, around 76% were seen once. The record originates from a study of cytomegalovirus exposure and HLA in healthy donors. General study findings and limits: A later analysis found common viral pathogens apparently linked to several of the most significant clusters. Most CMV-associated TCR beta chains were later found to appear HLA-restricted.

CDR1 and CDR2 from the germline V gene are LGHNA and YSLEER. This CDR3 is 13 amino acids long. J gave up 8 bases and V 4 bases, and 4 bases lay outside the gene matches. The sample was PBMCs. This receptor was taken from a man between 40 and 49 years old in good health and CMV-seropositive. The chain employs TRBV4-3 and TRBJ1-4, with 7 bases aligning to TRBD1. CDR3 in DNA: TGCGCCAGCAGCCTTAGACAGGGAGAAAAACTGTTTTTT. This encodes CASSLRQGEKLFF.